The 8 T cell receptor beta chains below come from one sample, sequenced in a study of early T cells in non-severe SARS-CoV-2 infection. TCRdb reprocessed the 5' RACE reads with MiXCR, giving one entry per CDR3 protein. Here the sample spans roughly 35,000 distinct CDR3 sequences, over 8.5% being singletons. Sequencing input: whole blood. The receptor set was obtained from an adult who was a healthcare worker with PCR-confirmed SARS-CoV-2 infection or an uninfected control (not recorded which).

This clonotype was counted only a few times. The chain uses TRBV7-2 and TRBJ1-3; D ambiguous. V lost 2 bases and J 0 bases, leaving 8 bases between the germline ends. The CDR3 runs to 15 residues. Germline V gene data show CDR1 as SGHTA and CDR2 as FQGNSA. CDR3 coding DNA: TGTGCCAGCAGCTTATTCTCGATCTCTGGAAACACCATATATTTT. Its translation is CASSLFSISGNTIYF.

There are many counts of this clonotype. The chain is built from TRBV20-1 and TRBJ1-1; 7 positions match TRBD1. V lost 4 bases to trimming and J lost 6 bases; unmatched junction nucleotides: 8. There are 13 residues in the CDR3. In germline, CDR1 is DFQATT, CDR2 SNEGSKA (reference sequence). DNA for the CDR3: TGCAGTGCTAAGGGGGCAGGGTGGGCTGAAGCTTTCTTT. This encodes CSAKGAGWAEAFF.

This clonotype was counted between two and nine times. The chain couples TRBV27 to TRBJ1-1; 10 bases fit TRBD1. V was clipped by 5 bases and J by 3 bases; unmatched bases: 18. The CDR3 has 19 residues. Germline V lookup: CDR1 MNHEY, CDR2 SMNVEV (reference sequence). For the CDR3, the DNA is TGTGCCAGCAGTCCTACTTTTTCTGGACAGGGGGTCCCGGACACTGAAGCTTTCTTT. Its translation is CASSPTFSGQGVPDTEAFF.

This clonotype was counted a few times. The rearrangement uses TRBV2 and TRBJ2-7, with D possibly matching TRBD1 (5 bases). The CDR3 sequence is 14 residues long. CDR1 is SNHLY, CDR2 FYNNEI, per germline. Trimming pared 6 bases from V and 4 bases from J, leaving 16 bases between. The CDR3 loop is CASSLSRGRYEQYF. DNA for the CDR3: TGTGCCAGCAGCCTATCTAGGGGTCGGTACGAGCAGTACTTC.

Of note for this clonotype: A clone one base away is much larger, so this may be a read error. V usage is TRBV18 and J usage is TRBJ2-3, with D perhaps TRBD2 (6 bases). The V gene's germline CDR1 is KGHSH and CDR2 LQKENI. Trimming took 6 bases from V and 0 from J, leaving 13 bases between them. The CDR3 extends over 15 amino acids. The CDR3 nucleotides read TGTGCCAGCTCGTTCGGGGGAATTAGCACAGATACGCAGTATTTT. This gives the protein CASSFGGISTDTQYF.

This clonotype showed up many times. CDR3 protein: CASSFGTDTQYF. Written as DNA, the CDR3 is TGTGCCAGCAGTTTCGGCACAGATACGCAGTATTTT. This chain uses TRBV12-3 or TRBV12-4 with TRBJ2-3, with D uncertain. The length of the CDR3 is 12 residues. The ends were cut back, 3 bases at V and 1 base at J, with 2 bases in the middle.

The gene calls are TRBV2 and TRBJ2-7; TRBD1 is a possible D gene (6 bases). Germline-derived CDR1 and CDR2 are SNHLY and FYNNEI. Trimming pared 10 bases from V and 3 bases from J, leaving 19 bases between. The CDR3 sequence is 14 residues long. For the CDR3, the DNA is TGTGCCACCTACCAAGGGGGAGCGGTCTACGAGCAGTACTTC. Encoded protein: CATYQGGAVYEQYF.

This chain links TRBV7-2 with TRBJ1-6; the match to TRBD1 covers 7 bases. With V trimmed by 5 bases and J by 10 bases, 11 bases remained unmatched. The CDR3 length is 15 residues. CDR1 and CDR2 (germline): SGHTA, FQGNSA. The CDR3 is CASSERQGERSPLHF. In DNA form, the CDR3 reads TGTGCCAGCAGCGAGCGACAGGGAGAGAGGTCACCCCTCCACTTT.